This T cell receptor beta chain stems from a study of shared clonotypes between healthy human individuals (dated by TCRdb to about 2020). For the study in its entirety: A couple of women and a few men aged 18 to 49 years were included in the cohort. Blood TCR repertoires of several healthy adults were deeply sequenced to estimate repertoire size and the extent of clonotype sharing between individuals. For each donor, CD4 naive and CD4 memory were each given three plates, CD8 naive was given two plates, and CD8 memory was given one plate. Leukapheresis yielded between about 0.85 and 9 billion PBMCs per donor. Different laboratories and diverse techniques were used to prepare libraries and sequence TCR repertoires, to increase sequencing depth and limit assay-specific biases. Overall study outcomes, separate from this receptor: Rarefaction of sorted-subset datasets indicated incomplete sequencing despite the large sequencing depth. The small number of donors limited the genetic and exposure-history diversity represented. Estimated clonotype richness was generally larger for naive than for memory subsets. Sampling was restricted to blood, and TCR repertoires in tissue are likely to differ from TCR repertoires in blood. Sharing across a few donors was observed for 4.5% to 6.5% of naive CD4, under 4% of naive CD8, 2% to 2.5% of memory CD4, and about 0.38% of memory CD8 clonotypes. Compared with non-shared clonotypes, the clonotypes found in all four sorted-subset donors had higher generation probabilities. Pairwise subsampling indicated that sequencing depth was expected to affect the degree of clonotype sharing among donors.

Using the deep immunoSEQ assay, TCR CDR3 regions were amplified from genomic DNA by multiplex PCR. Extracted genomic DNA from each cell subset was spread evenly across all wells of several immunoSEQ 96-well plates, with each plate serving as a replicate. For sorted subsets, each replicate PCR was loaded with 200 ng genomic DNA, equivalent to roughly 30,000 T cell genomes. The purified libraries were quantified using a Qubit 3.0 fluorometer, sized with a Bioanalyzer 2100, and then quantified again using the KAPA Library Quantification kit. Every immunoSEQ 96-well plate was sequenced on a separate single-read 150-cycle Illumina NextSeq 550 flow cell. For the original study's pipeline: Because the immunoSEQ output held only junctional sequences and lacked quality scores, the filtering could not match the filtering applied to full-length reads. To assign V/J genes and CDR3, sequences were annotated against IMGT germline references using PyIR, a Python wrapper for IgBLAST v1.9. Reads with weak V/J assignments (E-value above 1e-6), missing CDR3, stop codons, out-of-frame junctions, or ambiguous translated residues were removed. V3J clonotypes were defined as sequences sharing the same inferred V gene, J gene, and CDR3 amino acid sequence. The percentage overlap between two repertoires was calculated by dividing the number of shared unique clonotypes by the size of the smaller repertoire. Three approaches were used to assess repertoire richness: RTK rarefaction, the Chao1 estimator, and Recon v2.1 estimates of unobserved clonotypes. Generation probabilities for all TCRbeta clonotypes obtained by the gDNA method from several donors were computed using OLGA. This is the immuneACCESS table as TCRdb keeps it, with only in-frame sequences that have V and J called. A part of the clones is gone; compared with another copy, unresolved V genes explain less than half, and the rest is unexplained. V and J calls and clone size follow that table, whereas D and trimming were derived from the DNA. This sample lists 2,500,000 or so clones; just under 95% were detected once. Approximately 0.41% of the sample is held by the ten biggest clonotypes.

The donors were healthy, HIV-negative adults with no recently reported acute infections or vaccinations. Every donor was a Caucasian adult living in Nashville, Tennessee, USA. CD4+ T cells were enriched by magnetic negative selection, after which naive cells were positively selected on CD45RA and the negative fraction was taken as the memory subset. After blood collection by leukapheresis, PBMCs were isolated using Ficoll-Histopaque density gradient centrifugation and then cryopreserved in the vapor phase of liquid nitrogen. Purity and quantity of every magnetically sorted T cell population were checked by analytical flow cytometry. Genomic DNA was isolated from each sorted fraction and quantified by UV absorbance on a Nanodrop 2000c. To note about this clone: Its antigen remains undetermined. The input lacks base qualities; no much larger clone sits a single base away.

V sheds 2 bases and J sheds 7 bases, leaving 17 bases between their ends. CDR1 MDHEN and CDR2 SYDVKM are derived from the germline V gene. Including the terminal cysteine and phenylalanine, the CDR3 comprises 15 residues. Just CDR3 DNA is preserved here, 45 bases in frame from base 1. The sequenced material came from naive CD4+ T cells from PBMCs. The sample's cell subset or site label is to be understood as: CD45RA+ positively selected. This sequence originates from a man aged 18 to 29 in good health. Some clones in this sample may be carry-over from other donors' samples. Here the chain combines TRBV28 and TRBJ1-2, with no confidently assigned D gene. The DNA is TGTGCCAGCAGTTTACTATCCTGGGCAACGTCTGGCTACACCTTC. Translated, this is CASSLLSWATSGYTF.